A selection of T cell receptor beta chains follows, all from one sample in a study of identical twins. One entry per CDR3 protein results from TCRdb running MiXCR on the 5' RACE reads. The top ten clones hold 4% to 4.5% of a sample with 700,000 or so distinct CDR3 sequences, 21% of them seen once. These same records also appear under a second study, on T cells expressing NK-cell markers.

The sequenced sample consisted of PBMCs. The receptors shown here come from a woman under 30 in good health. CDR3s include the opening cysteine and the closing phenylalanine or tryptophan. A D gene is named only where the DNA matches it firmly. Expanded clones get a size class; other rows say once, few or many, or leave the size out.

d_call	j_call	v_call	clone_size	cdr3_aa	cdr3_nt
.	TRBJ2-7	TRBV9	.	CASSPGRGSRLEQYF	TGTGCCAGCAGCCCGGGAAGGGGGAGTCGGCTCGAGCAGTACTTC
.	TRBJ1-1	TRBV6-1	few	CASTTAGGNTEAFF	TGTGCCAGCACTACCGCGGGTGGGAACACTGAAGCTTTCTTT
.	TRBJ1-1	TRBV5-1	.	CASSFSGLGTEAFF	TGCGCCAGCAGCTTCAGTGGCCTGGGCACTGAAGCTTTCTTT
TRBD2	TRBJ2-2	TRBV6-2/TRBV6-3	.	CASSSGRDTGELFF	TGTGCCAGCAGTAGCGGGAGGGACACCGGGGAGCTGTTTTTT
.	TRBJ1-1	TRBV20-1	.	CSARGSPEAFF	TGCAGTGCCCGAGGGTCTCCTGAAGCTTTCTTT
TRBD1	TRBJ2-1	TRBV20-1	.	CSATGTGGQEQFF	TGCAGTGCGACCGGGACAGGGGGCCAGGAGCAGTTCTTC
TRBD2	TRBJ2-3	TRBV10-3	few	CALSAGTSGTDTQYF	TGTGCCCTATCAGCCGGGACTAGCGGAACAGATACGCAGTATTTT
TRBD1	TRBJ1-2	TRBV5-6	few	CASSVLGQGYGYTF	TGTGCCAGCAGCGTGCTGGGACAGGGCTATGGCTACACCTTC
TRBD2	TRBJ2-2	TRBV20-1	.	CSASGLAGGLGTGELFF	TGCAGTGCTTCGGGACTAGCGGGAGGACTAGGGACCGGGGAGCTGTTTTTT
TRBD2	TRBJ2-5	TRBV7-9	.	CASSLPGLDVRQTQYF	TGTGCCAGCAGCTTGCCGGGACTAGATGTGAGGCAGACCCAGTACTTC
.	TRBJ2-5	TRBV7-2	.	CASSLSGPRETQYF	TGTGCCAGCAGCCTATCTGGCCCCAGGGAGACCCAGTACTTC
TRBD2	TRBJ2-5	TRBV10-3	once	CAISEPGGLEEETQYF	TGTGCCATCAGTGAGCCCGGGGGACTAGAGGAAGAGACCCAGTACTTC
TRBD2	TRBJ2-1	TRBV7-9	.	CASSLVAGPGYEQFF	TGTGCCAGCAGCTTAGTAGCGGGACCAGGGTATGAGCAGTTCTTC
.	TRBJ2-1	TRBV6-5	.	CASSYMDEQFF	TGTGCCAGCAGTTACATGGATGAGCAGTTCTTC
.	TRBJ2-2	TRBV12-3/TRBV12-4	many	CASSHRVGNTGELFF	TGTGCCAGCAGCCACAGGGTGGGAAACACCGGGGAGCTGTTTTTT
TRBD1	TRBJ1-6	TRBV6-5	.	CASSSRTGYNSPLHF	TGTGCCAGCAGTTCGAGGACAGGATATAATTCACCCCTCCACTTT
.	TRBJ1-4	TRBV20-1	many	CSAHRRGSEKLFF	TGCAGTGCTCATCGGAGAGGGTCTGAAAAACTGTTTTTT
.	TRBJ2-7	TRBV18	few	CASSQVEGSSYEQYF	TGTGCCAGCTCACAGGTTGAGGGTTCGTCCTACGAGCAGTACTTC
.	TRBJ1-1	TRBV2	.	CASSGNSEAFF	TGTGCCAGCAGTGGGAACTCTGAAGCTTTCTTT
TRBD2	TRBJ2-1	TRBV20-1	.	CSASRLAGGLKQFF	TGCAGTGCTTCTCGACTAGCGGGGGGGCTTAAGCAGTTCTTC
.	TRBJ2-7	TRBV10-3	.	CAISEPATYEQYF	TGTGCCATCAGTGAACCGGCCACCTACGAGCAGTACTTC
.	TRBJ2-7	TRBV29-1	many	CSVAGSSYEQYF	TGCAGCGTTGCTGGCAGCTCCTACGAGCAGTACTTC
.	TRBJ2-1	TRBV4-3	.	CASSPRLTSGAPNEQFF	TGCGCCAGCAGCCCCCGTCTTACTAGTGGAGCCCCCAATGAGCAGTTCTTC
TRBD2	TRBJ2-1	TRBV11-1	.	CASSRTSGRGSSYNEQFF	TGTGCCAGCAGCCGGACTAGCGGGAGGGGAAGCTCCTACAATGAGCAGTTCTTC
.	TRBJ2-4	TRBV20-1	.	CSARGKGGLPKNIQYF	TGCAGTGCTAGAGGGAAAGGGGGACTACCCAAAAACATTCAGTACTTC
.	TRBJ2-7	TRBV5-1	many	CASSLGPEQYF	TGTGCCAGCAGCTTAGGTCCTGAGCAGTACTTC
TRBD1	TRBJ2-5	TRBV20-1	.	CSARGPPGTGLETQYF	TGCAGTGCTAGAGGCCCCCCCGGGACAGGGTTGGAGACCCAGTACTTC
TRBD2	TRBJ2-5	TRBV15	.	CATSRAGGQETQYF	TGTGCCACCAGCAGAGCGGGGGGGCAAGAGACCCAGTACTTC
TRBD2	TRBJ2-1	TRBV9	.	CASSVWGAGGNEQFF	TGTGCCAGCAGCGTATGGGGAGCGGGGGGCAATGAGCAGTTCTTC
.	TRBJ2-7	TRBV20-1	.	CSPMRETYEQYF	TGCAGTCCAATGAGGGAGACCTACGAGCAGTACTTC
TRBD1	TRBJ2-7	TRBV19	few	CASRPGQGYYEQYF	TGTGCCAGTAGACCGGGACAGGGGTACTACGAGCAGTACTTC
.	TRBJ2-3	TRBV2	few	CASTITREASTDTQYF	TGTGCCAGCACTATAACGAGGGAGGCTAGCACAGATACGCAGTATTTT
TRBD1	TRBJ2-7	TRBV7-2	few	CASSVGQGHIYEQYF	TGTGCCAGCAGCGTAGGACAGGGACATATCTACGAGCAGTACTTC
.	TRBJ1-4	TRBV6-6	.	CASSKGHNEKLFF	TGTGCCAGCAGTAAGGGCCACAATGAAAAACTGTTTTTT
.	TRBJ1-5	TRBV29-1	many	CSVGSGIGQPQHF	TGCAGCGTTGGGTCTGGGATCGGGCAGCCCCAGCATTTT
.	TRBJ2-1	TRBV20-1	.	CSAQRVAGYNEQFF	TGCAGTGCTCAAAGGGTAGCTGGTTACAATGAGCAGTTCTTC
.	TRBJ2-3	TRBV11-2	.	CASSSGRYTQYF	TGTGCCAGCAGCTCTGGGCGGTATACGCAGTATTTT
.	TRBJ2-2	TRBV5-1	few	CASSFRDGRDTGELFF	TGCGCCAGCAGCTTCCGGGACGGACGAGACACCGGGGAGCTGTTTTTT
TRBD1	TRBJ2-2	TRBV5-1	.	CASSSAPGQGGTGELFF	TGCGCCAGCAGCTCGGCCCCGGGACAGGGAGGAACCGGGGAGCTGTTTTTT
.	TRBJ2-1	TRBV7-2	.	CASSLWTWGEQFF	TGTGCCAGCAGCTTGTGGACATGGGGTGAGCAGTTCTTC
.	TRBJ2-7	TRBV12-3/TRBV12-4	few	CASTIGGGGPTYEQYF	TGTGCCAGCACCATTGGGGGCGGGGGACCTACCTACGAGCAGTACTTC
.	TRBJ2-1	TRBV29-1	few	CSVVSGPYNEQFF	TGCAGCGTTGTTAGCGGACCTTACAATGAGCAGTTCTTC
TRBD2	TRBJ2-1	TRBV6-1	.	CASMRTGGLEQFF	TGTGCCAGCATGAGAACGGGGGGATTGGAGCAGTTCTTC
.	TRBJ1-5	TRBV7-2	.	CASSLGVLNQPQHF	TGTGCCAGCAGCTTAGGGGTACTCAACCAGCCCCAGCATTTT
TRBD2	TRBJ2-7	TRBV5-1	.	CASSLSGTSGEKQYF	TGCGCCAGCAGCTTATCCGGGACTAGCGGGGAAAAGCAGTACTTC
TRBD2	TRBJ2-3	TRBV11-1	.	CASSFGTSGSTDTQYF	TGTGCCAGCAGCTTCGGGACTAGCGGGAGCACAGATACGCAGTATTTT
.	TRBJ2-7	TRBV6-5	.	CASSYSAGVDYEQYF	TGTGCCAGCAGTTACTCGGCAGGGGTGGACTACGAGCAGTACTTC
TRBD2	TRBJ2-1	TRBV20-1	.	CSAPGTSGKSSYNEQFF	TGCAGTGCCCCTGGGACTAGCGGGAAAAGCTCCTACAATGAGCAGTTCTTC
.	TRBJ1-3	TRBV10-3	few	CAISETGRSSGNTIYF	TGTGCCATCAGTGAGACGGGACGGAGCTCTGGAAACACCATATATTTT
.	TRBJ1-1	TRBV19	few	CASSARQVNTEAFF	TGTGCCAGTAGTGCTCGACAGGTTAACACTGAAGCTTTCTTT
TRBD2	TRBJ2-1	TRBV23-1	.	CASREGGLAGGPCGNEQFF	TGCGCCAGCAGAGAAGGGGGACTAGCGGGAGGGCCCTGCGGCAATGAGCAGTTCTTC
TRBD2	TRBJ2-3	TRBV20-1	.	CSAEPPRGGGTDTQYF	TGCAGTGCTGAACCGCCACGGGGGGGCGGCACAGATACGCAGTATTTT
.	TRBJ1-1	TRBV15	.	CATSIKQGYEAFF	TGTGCCACCAGCATAAAACAGGGATATGAAGCTTTCTTT
.	TRBJ2-3	TRBV29-1	few	CSVGTGAGTDTQYF	TGCAGCGTTGGTACGGGGGCGGGGACAGATACGCAGTATTTT
.	TRBJ2-1	TRBV29-1	few	CGASENEQFF	TGCGGGGCTAGCGAGAATGAGCAGTTCTTC